Below, 8 T cell receptor beta chains from the same sample are listed, as sequenced in a study of blood T cell repertoires in COVID-19. Only in-frame clones appear in the TCRdb table, and some are missing; sequencing was by immunoSEQ multiplex PCR. The table includes approximately 280,000 clones, around 90% detected once. Sequenced sample: peripheral blood. The receptors were gathered from a young man with active or convalescent COVID-19.

CDR3 sequence: CSVANREGGHTEAFF. The CDR3 DNA follows: TGCAGCGTAGCAAACAGGGAGGGGGGGCACACTGAAGCTTTCTTT. This chain joins TRBV29-1 and TRBJ1-1, with D possibly being TRBD1 (6 bases). The CDR3 is 15 residues long. The germline CDR1 and CDR2 sequences are SQVTM and ANQGSEA. Trimming removed 6 bases from V and 3 bases from J, with 20 bases in between.

The chain carries TRBV10-2 and TRBJ2-3, with 9 bases aligning to TRBD1. Trimming cost V 4 bases and J 6 bases; bases outside gene matches: 8. The germline V gene has CDR1 WSHSY and CDR2 SAAADI. The CDR3 extends over 15 amino acids. CDR3 DNA: TGCGCCAGCAGTGTGGACAGGGGTCCCGAGGATACGCAGTATTTT. Encoded protein: CASSVDRGPEDTQYF.

This chain connects TRBV5-1 to TRBJ2-7; the match to TRBD1 covers 7 bases. V trimming: 0 bases; J trimming: 5 bases; junction bases outside the gene matches: 5. Germline loops: CDR1 SGHRS, CDR2 YFSETQ. The CDR3 extends over 14 amino acids. CDR3 DNA sequence: TGCGCCAGCAGCTTGGAGGGCAGGGGGAACGAGCAGTACTTC. The encoded protein is CASSLEGRGNEQYF.

This chain connects TRBV3-1 (or the pseudogene TRBV3-2) to TRBJ1-2, with D possibly being TRBD1 (6 bases). From germline, CDR1 is LGHDT and CDR2 YNNKEL (reference sequence). The CDR3 covers 13 residues. The V end was cut by 4 bases, the J end by 11 bases, with 17 bases between. CDR3 nucleotide sequence: TGTGCCAGCAGCCCCGAGGACAGACCCTGGTACACCTTC. This gives the protein CASSPEDRPWYTF.

The chain has TRBV15 and TRBJ2-5, with TRBD1 as a possible D gene (8 bases). V lost 0 bases and J lost 4, with 12 bases in between. The CDR3 is 15 amino acids. Germline CDR1 reads LNHNV; CDR2 reads YYDKDF (reference sequence). CDR3 amino acids: CATSRETGGGETQYF. In DNA form, the CDR3 reads TGTGCCACCAGCAGAGAAACAGGGGGGGGAGAGACCCAGTACTTC.

The chain is built from TRBV23-1 and TRBJ2-7; D remains ambiguous. TRBV23-1 is an ORF; its function is uncertain. CDR3 size: 16 residues. The V end was cut by 3 bases, the J end by 5 bases, with 20 bases between. CDR3 coding DNA: TGCGCCAGCAGTCAGGCTGAGACATACCTTGGCAACGAGCAGTACTTC. Protein product: CASSQAETYLGNEQYF.

The chain recombines TRBV7-9 with TRBJ2-7; 7 bases align to TRBD1. From germline, CDR1 is SEHNR and CDR2 FQNEAQ (reference sequence). The CDR3 sequence is 17 residues long. The ends lost 7 bases at V and 5 bases at J; junction bases unmatched: 20. The CDR3 here is CASTNSDRVVTRDEQYF. CDR3 sequence (DNA): TGTGCCAGCACGAACTCCGACAGGGTAGTTACTCGGGACGAGCAGTACTTC.

The chain uses TRBV18 and TRBJ1-3; 7 nucleotides line up with TRBD1. V lost 4 bases, J lost 0 bases, and 6 bases stayed unmatched. CDR3 length: 16 amino acids. CDR1 is KGHSH and CDR2 is LQKENI in the germline V gene. CDR3 region: CASSLATGSSGNTIYF. The CDR3 nucleotides are TGTGCCAGCTCACTAGCGACAGGGAGCTCTGGAAACACCATATATTTT.